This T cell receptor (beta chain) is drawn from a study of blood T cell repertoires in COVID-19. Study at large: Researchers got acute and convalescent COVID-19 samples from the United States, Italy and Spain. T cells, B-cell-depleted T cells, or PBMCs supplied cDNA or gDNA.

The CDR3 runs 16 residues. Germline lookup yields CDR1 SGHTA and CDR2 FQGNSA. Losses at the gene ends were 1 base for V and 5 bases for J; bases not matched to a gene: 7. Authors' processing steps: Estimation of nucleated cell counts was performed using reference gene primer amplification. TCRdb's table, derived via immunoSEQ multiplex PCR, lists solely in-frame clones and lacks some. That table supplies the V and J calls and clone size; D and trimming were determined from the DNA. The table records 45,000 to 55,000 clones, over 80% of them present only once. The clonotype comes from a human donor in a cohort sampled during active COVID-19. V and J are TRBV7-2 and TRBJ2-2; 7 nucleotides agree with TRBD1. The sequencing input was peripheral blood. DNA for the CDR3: TGTGCCAGCAGCTTAGTCGGGACAGCTACTACCGGGGAGCTGTTTTTT. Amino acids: CASSLVGTATTGELFF.